A single T cell receptor beta chain is shown here with its context. What it recognizes is unknown. Germline V gene lookup returns CDR1 SEHNR and CDR2 FQNEAQ (reference sequence). The CDR3 has 15 amino acids. Eight distinct reactions (per sample) were used to make the cDNA. Reanalyzing the 5' RACE reads, TCRdb keeps one entry per CDR3 protein, without DNA. The sample data list more than 350,000 distinct CDR3 sequences. The sample is drawn from a study of monozygotic twins with inflammatory bowel disease. Study-wide points: Among IBD patients, fewer clonotypes were shared with others than among healthy twins, especially with disease activity.

Total RNA isolation used whole blood (no T cell sorting was performed). The TCR sequence derives from a human donor with ulcerative colitis or Crohn's disease, or a healthy co-twin of an affected twin (not recorded which). The rearrangement uses TRBV7-9 and TRBJ1-1; without DNA, the TCRdb call of TRBD1 cannot be checked. The specimen sequenced was blood. CDR3 loop: CASSLSRGGYTEAFF.